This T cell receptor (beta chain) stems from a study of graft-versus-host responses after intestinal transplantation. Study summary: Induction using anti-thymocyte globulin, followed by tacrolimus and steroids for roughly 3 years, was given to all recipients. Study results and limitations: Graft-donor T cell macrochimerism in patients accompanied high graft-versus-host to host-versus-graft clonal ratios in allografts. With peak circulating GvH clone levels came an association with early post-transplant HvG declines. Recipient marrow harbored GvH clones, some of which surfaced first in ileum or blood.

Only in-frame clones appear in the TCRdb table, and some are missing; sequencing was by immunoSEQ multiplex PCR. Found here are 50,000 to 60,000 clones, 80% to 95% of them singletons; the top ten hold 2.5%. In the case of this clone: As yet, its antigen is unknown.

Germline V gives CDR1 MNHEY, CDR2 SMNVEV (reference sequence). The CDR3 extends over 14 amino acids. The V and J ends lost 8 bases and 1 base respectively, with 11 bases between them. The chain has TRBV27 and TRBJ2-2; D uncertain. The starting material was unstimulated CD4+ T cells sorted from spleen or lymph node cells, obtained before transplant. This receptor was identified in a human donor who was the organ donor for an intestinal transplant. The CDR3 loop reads CASSPSGNTGELFF. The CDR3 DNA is TGTGCCAGCTCCCCGTCGGGGAACACCGGGGAGCTGTTTTTT.